These 28 T cell receptor beta chains came from one sample sequenced in a study of T cell repertoires in cytomegalovirus infection. Via MiXCR, TCRdb re-called the reads, giving one row per CDR3 protein. The data show under 250,000 distinct CDR3 sequences, about 7% seen once. The sample taken for sequencing was PBMCs. Receptors originate from a human donor in good health (CMV status not recorded). Some clones in this sample may be carry-over from other donors' samples.

This clonotype was counted only a few times. The chain is built from TRBV29-1 and TRBJ2-5, with D perhaps TRBD2 (5 bases). CDR3 length: 12 amino acids. The germline gives CDR1 SQVTM, CDR2 ANQGSEA. V was cut by 5 bases and J by 1 base, with 8 bases left in between. CDR3 region: CSVRLSQETQYF. The CDR3 coding sequence is TGCAGCGTTAGACTATCCCAAGAGACCCAGTACTTC. Full variable domain (rest looked up from reference TRBV29-1 and TRBJ2-5): SAVISQKPSRDICQRGTSLTIQCQVDSQVTMMFWYRQQPGQSLTLIATANQGSEATYESGFVIDKFPISRPNLTFSTLTVSNMSPEDSSIYLCSVRLSQETQYFGPGTRLLVL.

In this sample, this clonotype turned up many times. The chain recombines TRBV5-1 with TRBJ1-3; 7 bases align to TRBD1. Germline lookup yields CDR1 SGHRS and CDR2 YFSETQ. The CDR3 is 16 residues long. Trimming removed 0 bases from V and 4 bases from J; junction bases left unmatched: 7. CDR3 amino acids: CASSLDRQGVGNTIYF. CDR3 sequence (DNA): TGCGCCAGCAGCTTGGATCGGCAGGGGGTCGGAAACACCATATATTTT.

This clonotype has a count of ten or more. The rearrangement joins TRBV14 to TRBJ2-2; D unresolved. V lost 1 base and J 1 base, leaving 13 bases between the germline ends. The CDR3 runs to 17 residues. CDR1 and CDR2 from the germline V gene are SGHDN and FVKESK. This chain's CDR3 is CASSQGVGNWNTGELFF. The CDR3 coding sequence is TGTGCCAGCAGCCAAGGGGTCGGCAATTGGAACACCGGGGAGCTGTTTTTT.

In its sample, this clonotype was seen many times. This chain links TRBV28 with TRBJ2-7; weak D call: TRBD1 (6 bases). The CDR3 spans 14 residues. CDR1 is MDHEN, CDR2 SYDVKM, per germline. With 4 bases removed from V and 3 bases from J, the gap between germline ends came to 13 bases. The CDR3 coding sequence is TGTGCCAGCAGTTCGGCAGGGGCGCTCTACGAGCAGTACTTC. It specifies CASSSAGALYEQYF. Filled out from reference TRBV28 and TRBJ2-7, the complete variable domain reads DVKVTQSSRYLVKRTGEKVFLECVQDMDHENMFWYRQDPGLGLRLIYFSYDVKMKEKGDIPEGYSVSREKKERFSLILESASTNQTSMYLCASSSAGALYEQYFGPGTRLTVT.

This clonotype was recorded at least ten times. The rearrangement uses TRBV28 and TRBJ1-1; D gene ambiguous. The CDR3 loop spans 11 amino acids. Trimming removed 8 bases at V and 4 bases at J, with 8 bases between. CDR1 and CDR2 from the germline V gene are MDHEN and SYDVKM. CDR3 in DNA: TGTGCCAGCCGTGCGAGCACTGAAGCTTTCTTT. Residues: CASRASTEAFF.

In this sample, this clonotype turned up many times. The gene calls are TRBV7-9 and TRBJ1-4; no reliable D call. V lost 1 base, J lost 0 bases, and 6 bases lay in between. The CDR3 totals 15 residues. The germline CDR1 and CDR2 sequences are SEHNR and FQNEAQ (reference sequence). The CDR3 region is CASSLVEATNEKLFF. Written as DNA, the CDR3 is TGTGCCAGCAGCTTAGTGGAAGCAACTAATGAAAAACTGTTTTTT.

This clonotype was detected a few times. J is TRBJ2-5 and V is TRBV15; a weak D match, TRBD1 (6 bases). The CDR3 loop spans 15 amino acids. V was cut by 5 bases and J by 5 bases, with 18 bases left in between. Germline lookup yields CDR1 LNHNV and CDR2 YYDKDF (reference sequence). CDR3 DNA sequence: TGTGCCACCAGCTCATGGACAGCTCTGGCGGAGACCCAGTACTTC. Translating gives CATSSWTALAETQYF.

This clonotype was counted at least ten times. The chain combines TRBV19 with TRBJ2-2; 7 bases are shared with TRBD1. The V gene end was trimmed by 5 bases and the J gene end by 2 bases; junction bases not matched to a gene: 5. Germline V gene sequence: CDR1 LNHDA, CDR2 SQIVND (reference sequence). The CDR3 has 15 residues. The CDR3 DNA sequence: TGTGCCAGTAGTGCCGGGACAGCTAACACCGGGGAGCTGTTTTTT. This sequence encodes CASSAGTANTGELFF.

This clonotype has at least ten counts. The chain has TRBV24-1 and TRBJ2-2; 8 positions agree with TRBD1. CDR1 and CDR2 from the germline V gene are KGHDR and SFDVKD. With 11 bases clipped from V and 3 bases from J, the junction kept 4 bases outside the gene matches. This CDR3 is built from 13 residues. CDR3 sequence: CAITDRDTGELFF. The CDR3 DNA follows: TGTGCCATTACGGACAGGGACACCGGGGAGCTGTTTTTT.

This clonotype appeared many times. The chain has TRBV2 and TRBJ2-2; tentatively, D is TRBD1 or TRBD2 (5 bases each). Per germline, CDR1 SNHLY and CDR2 FYNNEI. This CDR3 is built from 15 residues. Trimming shortened V by 4 bases and J by 3 bases, and 12 bases separated the two germline ends. The CDR3 sequence is CASSGGVRDTGELFF. The CDR3 DNA follows: TGTGCCAGCAGTGGAGGGGTTCGGGACACCGGGGAGCTGTTTTTT. Supplemented by reference TRBV2 and TRBJ2-2, the full variable domain reads EPEVTQTPSHQVTQMGQEVILRCVPISNHLYFYWYRQILGQKVEFLVSFYNNEISEKSEIFDDQFSVERPDGSNFTLKIRSTKLEDSAMYFCASSGGVRDTGELFFGEGSRLTVL.

This clonotype was recorded many times. The V call is TRBV29-1, the J call TRBJ2-5; 8 bases fit TRBD1. The germline V gene has CDR1 SQVTM and CDR2 ANQGSEA. Trimming removed 4 bases from V and 2 bases from J; junction bases left unmatched: 3. The CDR3 spans 13 residues. As DNA, the CDR3 is TGCAGCGTTGCCAGGGGGCTACAAGAGACCCAGTACTTC. This gives the protein CSVARGLQETQYF.

This chain joins TRBV6-2 or TRBV6-3 and TRBJ2-7; 10 positions match TRBD1. The germline V gene encodes CDR1 MNHEY and CDR2 SVGEGT. This CDR3 region has 14 residues. V lost 2 bases and J lost 5; bases outside the gene matches: 3. CDR3 sequence reads: CASSYRQGAHEQYF. Here the CDR3 DNA reads TGTGCCAGCAGTTACAGACAGGGGGCCCACGAGCAGTACTTC.

This clonotype was recorded many times. The V call is TRBV12-5, the J call TRBJ1-2; 8 bases line up with TRBD1. The germline V gene encodes CDR1 LGHNT and CDR2 FRNRAP. The J segment lost 5 bases and the V segment lost 1 base, leaving 9 bases of the junction unmatched. CDR3 length equals 16 residues. CDR3 loop: CASGLAPTGADYGYTF. CDR3 nucleotides: TGTGCTAGTGGTTTGGCGCCGACAGGGGCTGATTATGGCTACACCTTC.

This chain uses TRBV20-1 with TRBJ1-5; D not certain. The germline V gene has CDR1 DFQATT and CDR2 SNEGSKA (reference sequence). V gave up 0 bases and J gave up 7 bases, with 10 bases separating them. The CDR3 is made up of 13 amino acids. The CDR3 reads CSARDLTSQPQHF. Here the CDR3 DNA reads TGCAGTGCTAGAGATTTAACCAGCCAGCCCCAGCATTTT.

This clonotype was counted many times. The chain has TRBV7-2 and TRBJ2-1; D may match TRBD1 or TRBD2 (5 bases each). Deletions cut 3 bases from V and 4 bases from J, with 13 bases between. Germline V gene data show CDR1 as SGHTA and CDR2 as FQGNSA. This CDR3 has 15 amino acids. The DNA of the CDR3 is TGTGCCAGCAGCTTGGGGACGACTCAGTACAATGAGCAGTTCTTC. It codes for CASSLGTTQYNEQFF.

In this sample, this clonotype turned up many times. The CDR3 is CSSGLAGGDEQYF. DNA for the CDR3: TGCAGTTCGGGACTAGCGGGGGGAGACGAGCAGTACTTC. J is TRBJ2-7 and V is TRBV20-1, with 15 positions matching TRBD2. Germline V gene data show CDR1 as DFQATT and CDR2 as SNEGSKA (reference sequence). Unmatched junction bases numbered 4, after V lost 8 bases and J lost 5 bases. This CDR3 region has 13 residues.

This clonotype was detected ten times or more. The chain carries TRBV7-2 and TRBJ2-5; a possible D gene is TRBD1 (5 bases). Per the germline V gene, CDR1 is SGHTA and CDR2 is FQGNSA. V was cut by 4 bases and J by 2 bases, with 8 bases left in between. This CDR3 region has 13 residues. The CDR3 sequence: CASSWRQQETQYF. CDR3 sequence (DNA): TGTGCCAGCAGCTGGAGACAGCAAGAGACCCAGTACTTC.

This clonotype was detected only a few times. The V gene is TRBV9, the J gene TRBJ2-1; 7 bases match TRBD1. CDR3 length equals 18 residues. CDR1 is SGDLS, CDR2 YYNGEE, per germline. With V trimmed by 4 bases and J by 0 bases, 13 bases remained unmatched. The DNA of the CDR3 is TGTGCCAGCAGCCCTTTCAGCACAGGGGTGGGCTCCTACAATGAGCAGTTCTTC. Amino acids: CASSPFSTGVGSYNEQFF.

This clonotype was seen repeatedly, ten times or more. The gene calls are TRBV7-2 and TRBJ1-1; possible D gene TRBD1, 6 bases. The germline V and J ends were trimmed by 5 bases and 2 bases, with 12 bases remaining between them. Germline V gene lookup returns CDR1 SGHTA and CDR2 FQGNSA. CDR3 length: 14 residues. The CDR3 DNA follows: TGTGCCAGCAGCACTTGGACAGCCAACACTGAAGCTTTCTTT. It specifies CASSTWTANTEAFF.

This clonotype was observed many times. The chain combines TRBV12-3 or TRBV12-4 with TRBJ1-4; D is unclear. V shed 8 bases and J shed 8 bases, with 12 bases lying between them. CDR3 length equals 12 residues. In nucleotides, the CDR3 is TGTGCCAGCGGATTCCTCCCGGAAAAACTGTTTTTT. Encoded protein: CASGFLPEKLFF.

This clonotype was counted ten times or more. V is TRBV6-1 and J is TRBJ1-5; D uncertain. The CDR3 contains 15 residues. CDR1 is MNHNS and CDR2 is SASEGT in the germline V gene. V lost 5 bases to trimming and J lost 3 bases, with 14 bases between them. The chain's CDR3 is CASSPVGWDNQPQHF. The CDR3 nucleotides are TGTGCCAGCAGTCCTGTTGGGTGGGACAATCAGCCCCAGCATTTT.

The chain joins TRBV12-3 or TRBV12-4 to TRBJ2-1, with D perhaps TRBD1 (6 bases). This CDR3 contains 12 residues. V was cut by 5 bases and J by 9 bases, with 11 bases left in between. This chain's CDR3 is CASSRRGFEQFF. DNA of the CDR3: TGTGCCAGCAGTCGCAGGGGATTTGAGCAGTTCTTC.

Many counts were recorded for this clonotype. This chain links TRBV14 with TRBJ1-1; possible D gene TRBD1, 6 bases. The CDR3 covers 15 residues. Germline values: CDR1 SGHDN, CDR2 FVKESK. V was clipped by 0 bases and J by 3 bases, with 11 bases between them. This chain's CDR3 is CASSQDTGLYTEAFF. The CDR3 DNA sequence: TGTGCCAGCAGCCAAGATACAGGGTTGTACACTGAAGCTTTCTTT. Drawing the rest from reference TRBV14 and TRBJ1-1, the complete variable domain is EAGVTQFPSHSVIEKGQTVTLRCDPISGHDNLYWYRRVMGKEIKFLLHFVKESKQDESGMPNNRFLAERTGGTYSTLKVQPAELEDSGVYFCASSQDTGLYTEAFFGQGTRLTVV.

This clonotype has more than one count but fewer than ten. CDR3 loop: CSARVTGTGELFF. The CDR3 bases are TGCAGTGCTAGAGTAACGGGAACCGGGGAGCTGTTTTTT. The V and J genes are TRBV20-1 and TRBJ2-2, with D maybe TRBD2 (5 bases). Trimming took off 1 base at V and 5 bases at J, with 8 bases between the two ends. Per germline, CDR1 DFQATT and CDR2 SNEGSKA (reference sequence). The CDR3 consists of 13 residues.

This clonotype was counted many times. The genes are TRBV7-2 and TRBJ2-2, with D possibly called TRBD1 or TRBD2 (6 bases each). The germline CDR1 and CDR2 sequences are SGHTA and FQGNSA. V shed 5 bases and J shed 4 bases, with 26 bases lying between them. This CDR3 region has 19 residues. The CDR3 region has the DNA TGTGCCAGCAGCCCCAGGACGTACGGAGGGGGTCTAGTCACCGGGGAGCTGTTTTTT. Its translation: CASSPRTYGGGLVTGELFF.

This clonotype came up many times. The chain joins TRBV4-3 to TRBJ2-7, with 8 bases identical to TRBD1. CDR3 size: 15 residues. Trimming removed 2 bases from V and 3 bases from J; junction bases left unmatched: 6. The germline V gene has CDR1 LGHNA and CDR2 YSLEER. This CDR3 is CASSQILTGDYEQYF. Here the CDR3 DNA reads TGCGCCAGCAGCCAAATACTGACAGGGGACTACGAGCAGTACTTC.

The J gene is TRBJ1-2, the V gene TRBV6-5, with D possibly TRBD1 on 6 matching bases. The CDR3 is made up of 15 amino acids. V lost 3 bases, J lost 6 bases, and 17 bases lay in between. Looked up from germline, CDR1 is MNHEY and CDR2 is SVGAGI. As DNA, the CDR3 is TGTGCCAGCAGTTATGGTACAGGGCAGAGCCATGGCTACACCTTC. Translating gives CASSYGTGQSHGYTF.

This clonotype was counted many times. The V and J genes are TRBV7-9 and TRBJ1-2; D not resolved. This CDR3 contains 14 residues. Per germline, CDR1 SEHNR and CDR2 FQNEAQ (reference sequence). Trimming removed 2 bases at V and 8 bases at J, with 15 bases between. The CDR3 DNA sequence: TGTGCCAGCAGCTTACAGGAGGCCACAGTCGGCTACACCTTC. Amino acids: CASSLQEATVGYTF.